The rows below give T cell receptor beta chains drawn from one sample of a study of T cell responses to AZD1222 COVID-19 vaccine. Method: immunoSEQ multiplex PCR; TCRdb's copy keeps in-frame clones and lacks some. This sample has 160,000 or so clones; around 87% occur once, and the top ten carry over 8%. The sample was peripheral blood, taken 28 days after the second AZD1222 dose. These receptors all stem from an adult who received the AZD1222 COVID-19 vaccine. Each CDR3 is given with its conserved first and last residue. D genes are given only for firm matches. Clone size is given for some rows only: seen once, a few or many times, or a class if the clone is expanded.

J gene: TRBJ1-2
clone size: -
V gene: TRBV5-1
D gene: TRBD1
CDR3 length: 15
CDR3 DNA: TGCGCCAGCAGCCCGTCGACAGGGGGCCGCTATGGCTACACCTTC
CDR3 protein: CASSPSTGGRYGYTF

J gene: TRBJ2-2
clone size: -
V gene: TRBV21-1
D gene: -
CDR3 length: 19
CDR3 DNA: TGTGCCAGCAGCAAAGTCAAGCGGGCACAGAACCCGAACACCGGGGAGCTGTTTTTT
CDR3 protein: CASSKVKRAQNPNTGELFF

J gene: TRBJ1-1
clone size: -
V gene: TRBV5-1
D gene: TRBD1
CDR3 length: 15
CDR3 DNA: TGCGCCAGCAGCCAAATAGGACAGGGGGCCGGTGAAGCTTTCTTT
CDR3 protein: CASSQIGQGAGEAFF

J gene: TRBJ1-4
clone size: -
V gene: TRBV28
D gene: -
CDR3 length: 15
CDR3 DNA: TGTGCCAGCAGTCCCCCGGGTGCAACTAATGAAAAACTGTTTTTT
CDR3 protein: CASSPPGATNEKLFF

J gene: TRBJ1-2
clone size: -
V gene: TRBV6-1
D gene: -
CDR3 length: 13
CDR3 DNA: TGTGCCAGCAGTGACAGGGATTCCCATGGCTACACCTTC
CDR3 protein: CASSDRDSHGYTF

J gene: TRBJ1-2
clone size: -
V gene: TRBV4-3
D gene: -
CDR3 length: 15
CDR3 DNA: TGCGCCAGCAGCCCCCGACAGAATCAAAACTATGGCTACACCTTC
CDR3 protein: CASSPRQNQNYGYTF

J gene: TRBJ2-7
clone size: -
V gene: TRBV7-9
D gene: -
CDR3 length: 14
CDR3 DNA: TGTGCCAGCAGTTTGATTATGGCTCCCTACGAGCAGTACTTC
CDR3 protein: CASSLIMAPYEQYF

J gene: TRBJ1-4
clone size: -
V gene: TRBV6-2/TRBV6-3
D gene: -
CDR3 length: 14
CDR3 DNA: TGTGCCAGCAGTCATTGGACCGGAGGTGAAAAACTGTTTTTT
CDR3 protein: CASSHWTGGEKLFF

J gene: TRBJ2-2
clone size: -
V gene: TRBV5-1
D gene: TRBD2
CDR3 length: 16
CDR3 DNA: TGCGCCAGCAGCTCGGGTAGCGGGGCGAACACCGGGGAGCTGTTTTTT
CDR3 protein: CASSSGSGANTGELFF

J gene: TRBJ1-6
clone size: -
V gene: TRBV6-5
D gene: -
CDR3 length: 14
CDR3 DNA: TGTGCCAGCCACGCAGGGCTTAAGGGTTCACCCCTCCACTTT
CDR3 protein: CASHAGLKGSPLHF

J gene: TRBJ1-3
clone size: -
V gene: TRBV30
D gene: -
CDR3 length: 13
CDR3 DNA: TGTGCCTGGAGTGTAAGGCCCCGAGGGACCATATATTTT
CDR3 protein: CAWSVRPRGTIYF

J gene: TRBJ2-7
clone size: -
V gene: TRBV5-4
D gene: -
CDR3 length: 13
CDR3 DNA: TGTGCCAGCAGCTTGGCCGGGGCCGAGGGAGAGAACTTC
CDR3 protein: CASSLAGAEGENF

J gene: TRBJ1-1
clone size: -
V gene: TRBV28
D gene: -
CDR3 length: 12
CDR3 DNA: TGTGCCAGCAGTTTACCGGGGATTGAAGCTTTCTTT
CDR3 protein: CASSLPGIEAFF

J gene: TRBJ1-5
clone size: few
V gene: TRBV10-1
D gene: -
CDR3 length: 14
CDR3 DNA: TGCGCCAGCACCAGGGGATATAGCAATCAGCCCCAGCATTTT
CDR3 protein: CASTRGYSNQPQHF

J gene: TRBJ1-6
clone size: -
V gene: TRBV12-3/TRBV12-4
D gene: TRBD1
CDR3 length: 13
CDR3 DNA: TGTGCCAGCAGATCAGGGGGCGAATCACCCCTCCACTTT
CDR3 protein: CASRSGGESPLHF

J gene: TRBJ1-2
clone size: -
V gene: TRBV6-5
D gene: -
CDR3 length: 15
CDR3 DNA: TGTGCCACCGTAACCGGGGTCCCTCGGGACTATGGCTACACCTTC
CDR3 protein: CATVTGVPRDYGYTF

J gene: TRBJ2-1
clone size: -
V gene: TRBV6-5
D gene: TRBD2
CDR3 length: 15
CDR3 DNA: TGTGCCAGCAGCTCCTCCGGACTAGGGTCCAATGAGCAGTTCTTC
CDR3 protein: CASSSSGLGSNEQFF

J gene: TRBJ2-2
clone size: -
V gene: TRBV7-6
D gene: TRBD1
CDR3 length: 14
CDR3 DNA: TGTGCCAGCAGCTTTGACAGGGGGACCGGGGAGCTGTTTTTT
CDR3 protein: CASSFDRGTGELFF

J gene: TRBJ2-3
clone size: -
V gene: TRBV2
D gene: -
CDR3 length: 15
CDR3 DNA: TGTGCCAGCAGTCAATCCGGGACTCCAGGCGATACGCAGTATTTT
CDR3 protein: CASSQSGTPGDTQYF

J gene: TRBJ1-5
clone size: few
V gene: TRBV28
D gene: -
CDR3 length: 14
CDR3 DNA: TGTGCCAGCAGGAGGGTCTATAGCAATCAGCCCCAGCATTTT
CDR3 protein: CASRRVYSNQPQHF

J gene: TRBJ1-1
clone size: -
V gene: TRBV30
D gene: -
CDR3 length: 11
CDR3 DNA: TGTGCCTGGAGGGGGTACACTGAAGCTTTCTTT
CDR3 protein: CAWRGYTEAFF

J gene: TRBJ2-7
clone size: -
V gene: TRBV19
D gene: -
CDR3 length: 13
CDR3 DNA: TGTGCCAGTAGTACTTCTCCATCCTACGAGCAGTACTTC
CDR3 protein: CASSTSPSYEQYF

J gene: TRBJ2-1
clone size: -
V gene: TRBV3-1/TRBV3-2
D gene: -
CDR3 length: 17
CDR3 DNA: TGTGCCAGCAGCCAAGATTGGGCTAACGACTCCTACAATGAGCAGTTCTTC
CDR3 protein: CASSQDWANDSYNEQFF

J gene: TRBJ2-1
clone size: -
V gene: TRBV18
D gene: TRBD1
CDR3 length: 16
CDR3 DNA: TGTGCCAGCTCACCTATCCTTTCGACAGGGGTCGGGGAGCAGTTCTTC
CDR3 protein: CASSPILSTGVGEQFF

J gene: TRBJ2-7
clone size: -
V gene: TRBV18
D gene: TRBD1
CDR3 length: 16
CDR3 DNA: TGTGCCAGCTCACCACCGTTGGGACAGGGGGGCTACGAGCAGTACTTC
CDR3 protein: CASSPPLGQGGYEQYF

J gene: TRBJ2-3
clone size: -
V gene: TRBV9
D gene: TRBD2
CDR3 length: 14
CDR3 DNA: TGTGCCAGTAACTTCGCGGGAGCCACAGATACGCAGTATTTT
CDR3 protein: CASNFAGATDTQYF

J gene: TRBJ1-2
clone size: once
V gene: TRBV15
D gene: -
CDR3 length: 15
CDR3 DNA: TGTGCCACCAGCCGTGCTAGGGGGATTAGTTATGGCTACACCTTC
CDR3 protein: CATSRARGISYGYTF

J gene: TRBJ2-7
clone size: -
V gene: TRBV6-5
D gene: TRBD2
CDR3 length: 14
CDR3 DNA: TGTGCCAGCAAGCTAGCGGGAGGCTTGTACGAGCAGTACTTC
CDR3 protein: CASKLAGGLYEQYF

J gene: TRBJ1-1
clone size: -
V gene: TRBV9
D gene: -
CDR3 length: 14
CDR3 DNA: TGTGCCAGCAGCTTTAAGACGGGGCCCACTGAAGCTTTCTTT
CDR3 protein: CASSFKTGPTEAFF

J gene: TRBJ2-7
clone size: once
V gene: TRBV27
D gene: TRBD2
CDR3 length: 14
CDR3 DNA: TGTGCCAGCAGTCCGAGCGGGGGAACCTACGAGCAGTACTTC
CDR3 protein: CASSPSGGTYEQYF

J gene: TRBJ1-1
clone size: -
V gene: TRBV6-2/TRBV6-3
D gene: -
CDR3 length: 13
CDR3 DNA: TGTGCCAGCAGTTACTACACAATGGGTGAAGCTTTCTTT
CDR3 protein: CASSYYTMGEAFF

J gene: TRBJ2-7
clone size: -
V gene: TRBV18
D gene: TRBD1
CDR3 length: 14
CDR3 DNA: TGTGCCAGCTCACCGACAGGGCATATCGACGAGCAGTACTTC
CDR3 protein: CASSPTGHIDEQYF

J gene: TRBJ2-1
clone size: -
V gene: TRBV11-2
D gene: TRBD2
CDR3 length: 17
CDR3 DNA: TGTGCCAGCAGCTTAGGAGCTAGCGGTTATCCCTACAATGAGCAGTTCTTC
CDR3 protein: CASSLGASGYPYNEQFF

J gene: TRBJ2-1
clone size: -
V gene: TRBV7-9
D gene: -
CDR3 length: 15
CDR3 DNA: TGTGCCAGCAGCGATCGGGGTGGGCTAAACAATGAGCAGTTCTTC
CDR3 protein: CASSDRGGLNNEQFF

J gene: TRBJ2-2
clone size: -
V gene: TRBV3-1/TRBV3-2
D gene: TRBD2
CDR3 length: 15
CDR3 DNA: TGTGCCAGCAGCACGAGCGGGAGTAGATCCGGGGAGCTGTTTTTT
CDR3 protein: CASSTSGSRSGELFF

J gene: TRBJ2-2
clone size: -
V gene: TRBV7-6
D gene: TRBD2
CDR3 length: 15
CDR3 DNA: TGTGCCAGCAGCTCACTAGCGGGAGGTACCGGGGAGCTGTTTTTT
CDR3 protein: CASSSLAGGTGELFF

J gene: TRBJ1-2
clone size: -
V gene: TRBV10-3
D gene: -
CDR3 length: 12
CDR3 DNA: TGTGCCATCTATTCAGCTCCCTATGGCTACACCTTC
CDR3 protein: CAIYSAPYGYTF

J gene: TRBJ2-3
clone size: -
V gene: TRBV18
D gene: -
CDR3 length: 13
CDR3 DNA: TGTGCCAGCTCACCCTCGATCACAGATACGCAGTATTTT
CDR3 protein: CASSPSITDTQYF

J gene: TRBJ2-1
clone size: -
V gene: TRBV9
D gene: -
CDR3 length: 16
CDR3 DNA: TGTGCCAGCAGCGCAGGACTCCTTAGCTCCTACAATGAGCAGTTCTTC
CDR3 protein: CASSAGLLSSYNEQFF

J gene: TRBJ1-3
clone size: -
V gene: TRBV19
D gene: -
CDR3 length: 15
CDR3 DNA: TGTGCCAGTAGTGCCGACAGGAGCTCTGGAAACACCATATATTTT
CDR3 protein: CASSADRSSGNTIYF

J gene: TRBJ2-2
clone size: -
V gene: TRBV3-1/TRBV3-2
D gene: -
CDR3 length: 16
CDR3 DNA: TGTGCCAGCAGCCAAGAGGTGGTAGCTGTTACCGGGGAGCTGTTTTTT
CDR3 protein: CASSQEVVAVTGELFF

J gene: TRBJ1-4
clone size: few
V gene: TRBV19
D gene: -
CDR3 length: 14
CDR3 DNA: TGTGCCAGTAAGGACAGCTCAACTAATGAAAAACTGTTTTTT
CDR3 protein: CASKDSSTNEKLFF

J gene: TRBJ2-3
clone size: once
V gene: TRBV5-1
D gene: -
CDR3 length: 14
CDR3 DNA: TGCGCCAGCAGCCGGGGGACTAGCACAGATACGCAGTATTTT
CDR3 protein: CASSRGTSTDTQYF

J gene: TRBJ1-6
clone size: -
V gene: TRBV28
D gene: TRBD1
CDR3 length: 14
CDR3 DNA: TGTGCCAGCAGTTTCACAGGGGGGAATTCACCCCTCCACTTT
CDR3 protein: CASSFTGGNSPLHF

J gene: TRBJ1-1
clone size: once
V gene: TRBV7-2
D gene: -
CDR3 length: 14
CDR3 DNA: TGTGCCAGCACTCCCGGAGGCCTGAACACTGAAGCTTTCTTT
CDR3 protein: CASTPGGLNTEAFF

J gene: TRBJ2-1
clone size: -
V gene: TRBV13
D gene: -
CDR3 length: 15
CDR3 DNA: TGTGCCAGCAGCAGACGAACTTCGGGGGCCAATGAGCAGTTCTTC
CDR3 protein: CASSRRTSGANEQFF

J gene: TRBJ2-1
clone size: few
V gene: TRBV24-1
D gene: -
CDR3 length: 15
CDR3 DNA: TGTGCCACCAGTGATCCCAGGGAGAGCTACAATGAGCAGTTCTTC
CDR3 protein: CATSDPRESYNEQFF

J gene: TRBJ1-1
clone size: -
V gene: TRBV5-4
D gene: -
CDR3 length: 14
CDR3 DNA: TGTGCCAGCAGCAGAGGGACGGATGCGACTGAAGCTTTCTTT
CDR3 protein: CASSRGTDATEAFF

J gene: TRBJ2-7
clone size: -
V gene: TRBV7-2
D gene: TRBD2
CDR3 length: 15
CDR3 DNA: TGTGCCAGCAGCTCGACTAGCGGGCGAACGGGGGAGCAGTACTTC
CDR3 protein: CASSSTSGRTGEQYF

J gene: TRBJ2-2
clone size: -
V gene: TRBV5-6
D gene: -
CDR3 length: 16
CDR3 DNA: TGTGCCAGCAGCTCAGAAAAACATTGGGACACCGGGGAGCTGTTTTTT
CDR3 protein: CASSSEKHWDTGELFF

J gene: TRBJ2-7
clone size: -
V gene: TRBV2
D gene: TRBD1
CDR3 length: 12
CDR3 DNA: TGTGCCAGCAATCCCGCAACGAACAGGGGGTACTTC
CDR3 protein: CASNPATNRGYF

J gene: TRBJ2-7
clone size: -
V gene: TRBV11-2
D gene: -
CDR3 length: 12
CDR3 DNA: TGTGCCAGCAGCAAGCCCGTACCCGAGCAGTACTTC
CDR3 protein: CASSKPVPEQYF

J gene: TRBJ2-1
clone size: -
V gene: TRBV10-2
D gene: -
CDR3 length: 11
CDR3 DNA: TGCGCCAGCAGTAAAGACGGGGAGCAGTTCTTC
CDR3 protein: CASSKDGEQFF

J gene: TRBJ2-7
clone size: -
V gene: TRBV20-1
D gene: -
CDR3 length: 11
CDR3 DNA: TGCAGTGCTAGGGCCACGTACGAGCAGTACTTC
CDR3 protein: CSARATYEQYF

J gene: TRBJ2-3
clone size: -
V gene: TRBV5-6
D gene: TRBD1
CDR3 length: 16
CDR3 DNA: TGTGCCAGCAGCTTTCAACAGGGGGCAAGGACGGATACGCAGTATTTT
CDR3 protein: CASSFQQGARTDTQYF